This T cell receptor beta chain was identified during a study of T-cell memory formation after mild COVID-19. Each CDR3 protein is one row after TCRdb ran MiXCR on the 5' RACE reads. The sample records around 340,000 distinct CDR3 sequences, about 21% being singletons. This CDR3 contains 19 residues. V was clipped by 2 bases and J by 0 bases; unmatched bases: 13. CDR1 is LGHDT and CDR2 is YNNKEL in the germline V gene (reference sequence). The chain carries TRBV3-1 and TRBJ2-1; 7 bases map to TRBD2. The clonotype comes from an adult woman who had mild COVID-19 (a few samples of this study predate the infection). Cell type and time point are not known. The specimen sequenced was PBMCs or a T cell subset sorted from them (not recorded which). The CDR3, as DNA: TGTGCCAGCAGCCAACCGCTGTCACTAGCGCCAAGCTCCTACAATGAGCAGTTCTTC. It is translated as CASSQPLSLAPSSYNEQFF.